This T cell receptor (beta chain) was found in a study of T cells in Graves' hyperthyroidism and ophthalmopathy. Findings of the study overall: Most expanded thyroid clonotypes above 0.001 recurred in blood. Ophthalmopathy and stable hyperthyroidism were separated by a 13 V-J model.

V was shortened by 0 bases and J by 9 bases, with 9 bases between the two germline ends. Per germline, CDR1 SGHRS and CDR2 YFSETQ. There are 12 residues in the CDR3. Regarding this clonotype: The antigen is unknown.

Newly diagnosed hyperthyroidism patients aged 18 to 65 years had disease lasting under 2 months. The TCR beta CDR3 regions underwent amplification using RNA transcripts as the source. Initially, a first-round RT-PCR of the TCR CDR3 employed the HTBI primer set. TCRdb redid the calling of the multiplex PCR reads with MiXCR, one entry per CDR3 protein. The table shows fewer than 350,000 distinct CDR3 sequences, with 12% to 15% occurring only once. Sequencing was carried out using blood. The TCR originated in a woman between 45 and 65 years old with Graves' hyperthyroidism that later progressed to Graves' ophthalmopathy. The chain joins TRBV5-1 to TRBJ1-1, with D possibly being TRBD1 (5 bases). The CDR3 DNA reads as TGCGCCAGCAGCTTGGCCGGGGCTAAAGCTTTCTTT. It codes for CASSLAGAKAFF.